The 24 T cell receptor beta chains below were found in one sample sequenced in a study of blood T cell repertoires in COVID-19. Data came from immunoSEQ multiplex PCR; TCRdb stores just in-frame clones and leaves some out. The table lists hundreds of thousands of clones, roughly nine tenths of them singletons. Sequencing used PBMCs or T cells enriched from blood (not recorded which). Receptors were obtained from a woman aged 45-65 years in a cohort exposed to, infected with or recovered from COVID-19 (not recorded which).

The chain carries TRBV28 and TRBJ2-7; D is possibly TRBD1 (6 bases). Per germline, CDR1 MDHEN and CDR2 SYDVKM. Trimming took off 6 bases at V and 5 bases at J, with 14 bases between the two ends. There are 13 residues in the CDR3. As DNA, the CDR3 is TGTGCCAGCAGACTCGGACAGAGGAACGAGCAGTACTTC. Its protein product is CASRLGQRNEQYF.

V gene TRBV29-1 combines with J gene TRBJ1-2, with 10 bases lining up with TRBD1. J was trimmed by 1 base and V by 7 bases; bases with no gene match: 6. The V gene's germline CDR1 is SQVTM and CDR2 ANQGSEA. CDR3 length: 14 residues. In DNA form, the CDR3 reads TGCAGCGCCGGAGACAGGGGGCTTAACTATGGCTACACCTTC. It codes for CSAGDRGLNYGYTF.

The chain combines TRBV7-2 with TRBJ2-1; TRBD2 agrees at 7 bases. CDR1 and CDR2 (germline): SGHTA, FQGNSA. The trim removed 5 bases at V and 6 bases at J, leaving 7 bases unmatched. The CDR3 is 14 amino acids. Written as DNA, the CDR3 is TGTGCCAGCAGCCGTCGGGGGGACCTCAATGAGCAGTTCTTC. The encoded protein is CASSRRGDLNEQFF.

The chain links TRBV5-6 to TRBJ2-1; a possible D gene is TRBD1 (5 bases). The CDR3 extends over 15 amino acids. CDR1 is SGHDT and CDR2 is YYEEEE in the germline V gene. V lost 4 bases, J lost 6 bases, and 17 bases lay in between. CDR3 coding DNA: TGTGCCAGCAGCCCAAAGGGGCTCCTTATCAATGAGCAGTTCTTC. Amino acid sequence: CASSPKGLLINEQFF.

The V call is TRBV18, the J call TRBJ1-2, with 8 bases identical to TRBD1. CDR1 and CDR2 (germline): KGHSH, LQKENI. The ends lost 4 bases at V and 10 bases at J; junction bases unmatched: 2. This CDR3 has 11 residues. The CDR3 region is CASSQTGDYTF. The DNA for the CDR3 is TGTGCCAGCTCACAGACAGGGGACTACACCTTC.

This clone occurred once. V gene TRBV21-1 combines with J gene TRBJ2-3; no check of the table's D call, TRBD1, against the DNA was made. TRBV21-1 corresponds to a pseudogene. CDR3 length: 21 amino acids. In DNA form, the CDR3 reads TGTGCCAGCAGCAGAGTACCGGGACAGGGTAGGATCCTGCCTAGCACAGATACGCAGTATTTT. Translating it yields CASSRVPGQGRILPSTDTQYF.

This chain links TRBV2 with TRBJ2-7; 9 bases line up with TRBD2. This CDR3 has 15 residues. V dropped 8 bases and J dropped 3; count of bases not matched to a gene: 11. Germline V gene sequence: CDR1 SNHLY, CDR2 FYNNEI. CDR3 nucleotide sequence: TGTGCCAGCGCCCCCGAGGGCGGGGGGGTCTACGAGCAGTACTTC. It encodes CASAPEGGGVYEQYF.

The J gene is TRBJ1-1, the V gene TRBV6-5; D possibly corresponds to TRBD1 (5 bases). Looked up from germline, CDR1 is MNHEY and CDR2 is SVGAGI. The length of the CDR3 is 14 residues. The ends were cut back, 1 base at V and 8 bases at J, with 14 bases in the middle. The CDR3 nucleotides read TGTGCCAGCAGTTACTACCAAGAACAGGCGGAAGCTTTCTTT. Amino acids: CASSYYQEQAEAFF.

This clone was picked up one time. This chain joins TRBV19 and TRBJ2-5; D not resolved. V was trimmed by 2 bases and J by 2 bases, leaving 12 bases between them. Germline CDR1 and CDR2: LNHDA and SQIVND (reference sequence). The CDR3 spans 15 residues. The CDR3 DNA is TGTGCCAGTAGTATAAGAAGGAGCTCACAAGAGACCCAGTACTTC. Residues: CASSIRRSSQETQYF. The full variable domain, its missing parts supplied by reference TRBV19 and TRBJ2-5, is DGGITQSPKYLFRKEGQNVTLSCEQNLNHDAMYWYRQDPGQGLRLIYYSQIVNDFQKGDIAEGYSVSREKKESFPLTVTSAQKNPTAFYLCASSIRRSSQETQYFGPGTRLLVL.

This chain connects TRBV29-1 to TRBJ2-7; 10 bases line up with TRBD1. CDR3 length: 18 residues. Germline CDR1 SQVTM, CDR2 ANQGSEA. J was trimmed by 4 bases and V by 6 bases; bases with no gene match: 21. In DNA, the CDR3 is TGCAGCGTCGCTAACCAGAGGGGACAGGGGTTGTCCAATTACGAGCAGTACTTC. Its protein is CSVANQRGQGLSNYEQYF.

The V call is TRBV10-3, the J call TRBJ1-2; D gene ambiguous. CDR3 length: 14 amino acids. Trimming stripped 4 bases from V and 4 bases from J, with 13 bases between. CDR1 is ENHRY and CDR2 is SYGVKD in the germline V gene. The CDR3 nucleotides read TGTGCCATCAGTGGTGAGCTCTTGGTCTATGGCTACACCTTC. The encoded protein is CAISGELLVYGYTF.

The chain carries TRBV7-9 and TRBJ2-7; D is perhaps TRBD2 (5 bases). The ends were cut back, 1 base at V and 1 base at J, with 11 bases in the middle. The length of the CDR3 is 15 residues. Germline CDR1 is SEHNR and CDR2 is FQNEAQ (reference sequence). CDR3 bases: TGTGCCAGCAGCTTAGTGGGGAGCAGGTCCTACGAGCAGTACTTC. It is translated as CASSLVGSRSYEQYF.

This chain joins TRBV3-1 (or the pseudogene TRBV3-2) and TRBJ2-2; 10 bases are a match to TRBD2. V was pared by 1 base and J by 7 bases, with 6 bases of the junction left unmatched. This CDR3 region has 16 residues. Per germline, CDR1 LGHDT and CDR2 YNNKEL (reference sequence). CDR3 coding DNA: TGTGCCAGCAGCCAAGGGAGCGGGGGGGCTTTCGGGGAGCTGTTTTTT. Its translation is CASSQGSGGAFGELFF.

The rearrangement joins TRBV28 to TRBJ1-1, with 8 bases identical to TRBD1. The J segment lost 1 base and the V segment lost 4 bases, leaving 5 bases of the junction unmatched. Germline-derived CDR1 and CDR2 are MDHEN and SYDVKM. The CDR3 has 15 amino acids. The CDR3 loop reads CASSSHGTGNTEAFF. The CDR3 coding sequence is TGTGCCAGCAGTTCTCATGGGACAGGGAACACTGAAGCTTTCTTT.

The chain has TRBV24-1 and TRBJ2-1, with D tentatively TRBD1 (6 bases). This CDR3 region has 13 residues. Trimming shortened V by 0 bases and J by 9 bases, and 8 bases separated the two germline ends. CDR1 and CDR2 (germline): KGHDR, SFDVKD. This chain's CDR3 is CATSDLGTIEQFF. In DNA form, the CDR3 reads TGTGCCACCAGTGATTTGGGGACAATTGAGCAGTTCTTC.

V and J are TRBV2 and TRBJ2-2; no clear D gene. The CDR3 contains 14 residues. Germline assignment: CDR1 SNHLY and CDR2 FYNNEI. The V end lost 7 bases, the J end lost 1 base, and 10 bases lay between the germline ends. The CDR3 DNA is TGTGCCAGCATCCGACAAAGGAACACCGGGGAGCTGTTTTTT. Amino acids: CASIRQRNTGELFF.

This chain connects TRBV6-5 to TRBJ1-2; tentatively, D is TRBD1 (6 bases). CDR1 and CDR2 (germline): MNHEY, SVGAGI. Trimming pared 7 bases from V and 2 bases from J, leaving 14 bases between. The CDR3 is 14 amino acids. In DNA, the CDR3 is TGTGCCAGCACCCTTAAGGGGGGGAACTATGGCTACACCTTC. Translation gives CASTLKGGNYGYTF.

The chain carries TRBV5-6 and TRBJ1-5; tentatively, D is TRBD1 (5 bases). CDR1 SGHDT and CDR2 YYEEEE come from the germline V gene. V was pared by 0 bases and J by 6 bases, with 13 bases between. This CDR3 is 15 amino acids long. CDR3 in amino acids: CASSLGPYQGQPQHF. As DNA, the CDR3 is TGTGCCAGCAGCTTGGGACCTTACCAGGGTCAGCCCCAGCATTTT.

Turning to this clone: A junction end diverges from the germline sequence, so it may reflect a read error. The rearrangement joins TRBV7-9 to TRBJ2-3; TRBD1 matches at 9 bases. The CDR3 runs to 13 residues. Germline assignment: CDR1 SEHNR and CDR2 FQNEAQ (reference sequence). CDR3 sequence: CASSLGQGQGGRF. DNA for the CDR3: TGTGCCAGCAGCTTAGGCCAGGGACAGGGAGGAAGGTTT.

V usage is TRBV19 and J usage is TRBJ1-1; possible D gene TRBD1, 6 bases. CDR3 length: 14 residues. Germline V gives CDR1 LNHDA, CDR2 SQIVND (reference sequence). Trimming took 5 bases from V and 3 from J, leaving 13 bases between them. Here the CDR3 reads CASSLQGAHTEAFF. The CDR3 DNA reads TGTGCCAGTAGTCTACAGGGAGCCCACACTGAAGCTTTCTTT.

This chain uses TRBV4-3 with TRBJ2-3; 9 bases are a match to TRBD1. Germline loops: CDR1 LGHNA, CDR2 YSLEER. The CDR3 has 16 amino acids. The V segment lost 3 bases and the J segment 3 bases; nucleotides outside the gene matches: 7. DNA of the CDR3: TGCGCCAGCAGCCAGGGGACAGGGAGGGCTACAGATACGCAGTATTTT. Protein sequence: CASSQGTGRATDTQYF.

This clone was observed a handful of times. The chain recombines TRBV5-1 with TRBJ1-3, with D possibly being TRBD1 (5 bases). This CDR3 comprises 16 residues. Trimming shortened V by 0 bases and J by 4 bases, and 14 bases separated the two germline ends. The germline CDR1 and CDR2 sequences are SGHRS and YFSETQ. CDR3 nucleotides: TGCGCCAGCAGCTTGGGTCAGGGTACGATCGGAAACACCATATATTTT. The encoded protein is CASSLGQGTIGNTIYF.

This rearrangement joins TRBV7-8 to TRBJ2-1; TRBD2 matches 8 bases. J lost 6 bases, V lost 1 base, and 5 bases had no gene match. This CDR3 has 15 amino acids. CDR1 and CDR2 from the germline V gene are SGHVS and FQNEAQ. CDR3 sequence (DNA): TGTGCCAGCAGCTTAGTGTGGGCGGGGGGCAATGAGCAGTTCTTC. Its translation: CASSLVWAGGNEQFF.

This clone has only one observation. The CDR3 protein is CASSTPPGEREKLFF. In nucleotides, the CDR3 is TGTGCCAGTAGTACCCCCCCAGGGGAAAGGGAAAAACTGTTTTTT. This rearrangement joins TRBV19 to TRBJ1-4; a possible D gene is TRBD1 (6 bases). The V and J ends lost 4 bases and 8 bases respectively, with 17 bases between them. The CDR3 is 15 amino acids. Germline CDR1 and CDR2: LNHDA and SQIVND (reference sequence).